This T cell receptor beta chain was found in a study of T-cell memory formation after mild COVID-19. Study-wide findings and caveats: Day 15 to 85 contractors were CD4/CD8 balanced; later expanders leaned CD4+. Cross-reactive memory apparently joined, as some responding clones appeared in pre-infection memory.

Worth noting for this clonotype: Its specificity is not known.

The CDR3 contains 14 residues. V gave up 4 bases and J gave up 5 bases; unmatched junction bases: 7. Germline lookup yields CDR1 SNHLY and CDR2 FYNNEI. TCRdb recomputed calls from the 5' RACE reads with MiXCR, one row per CDR3 protein. This table holds 500,000 to 600,000 distinct CDR3 sequences, approximately 18% found once. The sequenced material came from PBMCs or a T cell subset sorted from them (not recorded which). This sequence joins TRBV2 and TRBJ2-5; 7 nucleotides line up with TRBD1. This sequence originates from an adult woman who had mild COVID-19 (a few samples of this study predate the infection). Cell type and time point are not known. CDR3 sequence: CASSANRGGETQYF. CDR3 bases: TGTGCCAGCAGTGCTAACAGGGGTGGCGAGACCCAGTACTTC.